Listed below are T cell receptor beta chains from one sample, sequenced in a study of T cell repertoires in cytomegalovirus infection. TCRdb independently ran MiXCR on the reads; one entry per CDR3 protein. Of some 390,000 distinct CDR3 sequences in the sample, 15% to 20% were seen once. The sample consisted of PBMCs. The receptors originated from a human donor in good health (CMV status not recorded). Some clones in this sample may be carry-over from other donors' samples. Both conserved end residues are part of each CDR3. Each record gives: D gene, V gene, J gene, clone size, CDR3 DNA, CDR3 protein. The D gene is left open where the match is weak. Only part of the rows carry a size: once, few, many, or a class if the clone is expanded.

NA	TRBV2	TRBJ2-5	once	TGTGCCAGCGGTAGGACGGAAGAGACCCAGTACTTC	CASGRTEETQYF
TRBD1	TRBV7-6	TRBJ1-1	many	TGTGCCAGCAGCTTAACATCTGTGGGACAGGGGGCTACTGAAGCTTTCTTT	CASSLTSVGQGATEAFF
NA	TRBV2	TRBJ1-3	NA	TGTGCCAGCAAGAAGTACGCTGGAAACACCATATATTTT	CASKKYAGNTIYF
NA	TRBV12-3/TRBV12-4	TRBJ1-6	NA	TGTGCCAGCAGTTTTGCGCAGGGATCACCCCTCCACTTT	CASSFAQGSPLHF
NA	TRBV7-2	TRBJ2-3	few	TGTGCCAGCAGCTTAGCATGGGATGCAGATACGCAGTATTTT	CASSLAWDADTQYF
TRBD1	TRBV12-3/TRBV12-4	TRBJ2-7	NA	TGTGCCAGCAGTGCCGGGACAGGGCTCGAGCAGTACTTC	CASSAGTGLEQYF
NA	TRBV11-2	TRBJ2-3	many	TGTGCCAGCAGCTTCTGGGGGGGCACAGATACGCAGTATTTT	CASSFWGGTDTQYF
NA	TRBV11-2	TRBJ1-1	many	TGTGCCAGCAGCTTAGACGGGACTGGGAACACTGAAGCTTTCTTT	CASSLDGTGNTEAFF
TRBD2	TRBV6-2/TRBV6-3	TRBJ2-1	NA	TGTGCCAGCAGCTCCAGCGGGAGGGCCCACAATGAGCAGTTCTTC	CASSSSGRAHNEQFF
NA	TRBV6-8	TRBJ2-7	few	TGTGCCAGCAGTTACTCTCGGGACGGATTCTACGAGCAGTACTTC	CASSYSRDGFYEQYF
NA	TRBV7-9	TRBJ2-1	few	TGTGCCAGCAGCTTAGGCCAGCCCGGCTCCTACAATGAGCAGTTCTTC	CASSLGQPGSYNEQFF
TRBD1	TRBV7-2	TRBJ1-5	many	TGTGCCAGCAGCCTCCAGACAGGGGGCAATCAGCCCCAGCATTTT	CASSLQTGGNQPQHF
TRBD1	TRBV20-1	TRBJ1-1	few	TGCAGTGCTAGAGAACCGGGACAGACTGAAGCTTTCTTT	CSAREPGQTEAFF
NA	TRBV20-1	TRBJ2-7	NA	TGCAGTGTGGGTCGGGTCTCCTACGAGCAGTACTTC	CSVGRVSYEQYF
NA	TRBV10-3	TRBJ2-7	NA	TGTGCCATCAGTGACGGGACCGATTCCTACGAGCAGTACTTC	CAISDGTDSYEQYF
TRBD1	TRBV5-1	TRBJ1-1	few	TGCGCCAGCAGCACAGGGGGGTCGACAGGGCCTGAAGCTTTCTTT	CASSTGGSTGPEAFF
NA	TRBV19	TRBJ1-5	NA	TGTGCCAGTACCATGGCGGGGGTAAACCAGCCCCAGCATTTT	CASTMAGVNQPQHF
NA	TRBV30	TRBJ2-2	many	TGTGCCTGGACACGAGGGTACACCGGGGAGCTGTTTTTT	CAWTRGYTGELFF